This T cell receptor (beta chain) was found in a study of T-cell reconstitution after alpha-beta-depleted transplantation in children. Trimming stripped 6 bases from V and 4 bases from J, with 4 bases between. CDR1 SNHLY and CDR2 FYNNEI come from the germline V gene. The CDR3 sequence is 11 residues long. The sample holds a few counts of this clonotype. TCRbeta library construction was performed incorporating unique molecular identifiers. MiXCR, applied by TCRdb to the PCR reads, yields one record per CDR3 protein. The data contain approximately 510,000 distinct CDR3 sequences, around 16% of them singletons.

This TCR came from a human donor who donated a stem cell graft to a child with acute lymphoblastic leukemia. V and J are TRBV2 and TRBJ1-5; D not certain. This sample comprised PBMCs from the stem cell graft donor, obtained from the stem cell graft. CDR3 sequence reads: CASRINQPQHF. The CDR3, as DNA: TGTGCCAGCAGAATAAATCAGCCCCAGCATTTT.